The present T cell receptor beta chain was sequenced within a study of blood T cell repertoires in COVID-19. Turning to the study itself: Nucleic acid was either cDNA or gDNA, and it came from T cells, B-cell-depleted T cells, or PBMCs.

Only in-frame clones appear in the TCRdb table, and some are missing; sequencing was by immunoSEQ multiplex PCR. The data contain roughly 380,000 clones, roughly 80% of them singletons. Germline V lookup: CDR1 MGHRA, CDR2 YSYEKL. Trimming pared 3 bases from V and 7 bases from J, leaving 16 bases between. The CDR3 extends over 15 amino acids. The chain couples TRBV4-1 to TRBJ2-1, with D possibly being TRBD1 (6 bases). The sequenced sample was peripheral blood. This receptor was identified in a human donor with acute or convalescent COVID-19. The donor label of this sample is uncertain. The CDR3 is CASSQGAASRNEQFF. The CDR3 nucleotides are TGCGCCAGCAGCCAGGGGGCAGCCTCCAGGAATGAGCAGTTCTTC.